The rows below give T cell receptor beta chains drawn from one sample of a study of OX40 agonist ivuxolimab in advanced cancers. Method: immunoSEQ multiplex PCR; TCRdb's copy keeps in-frame clones and lacks some. The data show tens of thousands of clones, over 70% seen once. Here the sequenced sample was CD4+ or CD8+ T cells sorted from blood, taken in a trial of the OX40 agonist ivuxolimab. The receptors originated from an adult with an advanced solid tumor such as melanoma, head and neck, liver or kidney cancer. Each CDR3 is given with its conserved first and last residue. A D gene is named only where the DNA matches it firmly. Only part of the rows carry a size: once, few, many, or a class if the clone is expanded.

>TRBJ2-1|TRBV7-9|NA|TRBD2
CASSYRGDEQFF
TGTGCCAGCAGCTACCGGGGGGATGAGCAGTTCTTC
>TRBJ1-6|TRBV28|NA|TRBD1
CASRSSTWDSYNSPLHF
TGTGCCAGCAGAAGTTCAACCTGGGACAGCTATAATTCACCCCTCCACTTT
>TRBJ2-7|TRBV15|NA|NA
CATSGRDRSYEQYF
TGTGCCACCAGCGGCCGGGACCGTTCCTACGAGCAGTACTTC
>TRBJ2-3|TRBV21-1|NA|NA
CASSTGLANTDTQYF
TGTGCCAGCAGCACCGGACTAGCGAACACAGATACGCAGTATTTT
>TRBJ2-7|TRBV25-1|medium-sized|NA
CASSADYEQYF
TGTGCCAGCAGCGCGGACTACGAGCAGTACTTC
>TRBJ1-5|TRBV7-9|NA|NA
CASSLSGGQPQHF
TGTGCCAGCAGCTTATCTGGGGGACAGCCCCAGCATTTT
>TRBJ2-3|TRBV5-6|once|NA
CASSLTSDTQYF
TGTGCCAGCAGCTTGACGTCAGATACGCAGTATTTT
>TRBJ1-1|TRBV4-1|NA|TRBD1
CASSQEPRGIMNTEAFF
TGCGCCAGCAGCCAAGAACCCAGGGGGATCATGAACACTGAAGCTTTCTTT
>TRBJ2-7|TRBV5-1|NA|NA
CASSLGYEQYF
TGCGCCAGCAGCTTGGGTTACGAGCAGTACTTC
>TRBJ2-1|TRBV19|NA|NA
CASSIAVSSYNEQFF
TGTGCCAGTAGTATCGCCGTGAGCTCCTACAATGAGCAGTTCTTC
>TRBJ2-2|TRBV30|NA|TRBD1
CAWSQDREPGELFF
TGTGCCTGGAGTCAGGACAGGGAGCCCGGGGAGCTGTTTTTT
>TRBJ2-2|TRBV9|few|NA
CASSLWGLVTKEAGELFF
TGTGCCAGCAGCCTTTGGGGGTTGGTCACGAAGGAAGCCGGGGAGCTGTTTTTT
>TRBJ2-1|TRBV9|NA|TRBD2
CASSVAHLAGGSYNEQFF
TGTGCCAGCAGCGTAGCTCACCTAGCGGGAGGTTCCTACAATGAGCAGTTCTTC
>TRBJ2-5|TRBV5-1|NA|NA
CASSWGETQYF
TGCGCCAGCAGCTGGGGGGAGACCCAGTACTTC
>TRBJ2-1|TRBV19|once|TRBD2
CASSTGGSSYNEQFF
TGTGCCAGTAGTACGGGGGGTAGCTCCTACAATGAGCAGTTCTTC
>TRBJ2-2|TRBV28|NA|NA
CASTLGTGELFF
TGTGCCAGCACGCTTGGCACCGGGGAGCTGTTTTTT
>TRBJ2-7|TRBV4-1|NA|NA
CASSQEAGGSYYEQYF
TGCGCCAGCAGCCAAGAAGCGGGCGGTTCATACTACGAGCAGTACTTC
>TRBJ2-1|TRBV28|NA|NA
CASSPTGGAYNEQFF
TGTGCCAGCAGCCCCACTGGCGGGGCTTACAATGAGCAGTTCTTC
>TRBJ2-3|TRBV5-4|NA|TRBD2
CASSELAGTSGTQYF
TGTGCCAGCAGCGAATTAGCGGGGACATCGGGTACGCAGTATTTT
>TRBJ2-1|TRBV2|NA|NA
CATDRDNEQFF
TGCGCCACCGACAGAGACAATGAGCAGTTCTTC
>TRBJ2-1|TRBV4-1|once|NA
CASSQGSESSYNEQFF
TGCGCCAGCAGCCAAGGGTCCGAAAGCTCCTACAATGAGCAGTTCTTC
>TRBJ2-5|TRBV4-3|NA|TRBD2
CASSQVLAGGPETQYF
TGCGCCAGCAGCCAAGTTCTAGCGGGGGGGCCGGAGACCCAGTACTTC
>TRBJ1-2|TRBV5-6|few|NA
CASSLALAETYGYTF
TGTGCCAGCAGCTTGGCCCTGGCGGAAACCTATGGCTACACCTTC
>TRBJ1-4|TRBV9|NA|NA
CASSAYSGSGEKLFF
TGTGCCAGCAGTGCCTACAGTGGATCTGGGGAAAAACTGTTTTTT
>TRBJ2-7|TRBV11-2|NA|NA
CASSLGGARYEQYF
TGTGCCAGCAGCTTAGGGGGCGCAAGGTACGAGCAGTACTTC
>TRBJ1-1|TRBV7-3|NA|NA
CASSLWPPDTEAFF
TGTGCCAGCAGCTTATGGCCACCTGACACTGAAGCTTTCTTT